Listed below are T cell receptor beta chains from one sample, sequenced in a study of B cell selection in AIRE deficiency. The data were produced by immunoSEQ multiplex PCR, yet TCRdb's version contains in-frame clones alone and is incomplete. The repertoire holds tens of thousands of clones, with 80% to 95% as singletons. Sequencing input: CD4+CD25+ Tregs sorted from PBMCs. The receptor set was obtained from a human donor in good health. The conserved cysteine and the conserved F or W are not part of the CDR3 here.

j_call: TRBJ2-1; cdr3_length: 14; v_call: TRBV7-3; cdr3_aa: ASSFQGPASYNEQF
j_call: TRBJ1-4; cdr3_length: 15; v_call: TRBV11-2; cdr3_aa: ASSLQSGKLANEKLF
j_call: TRBJ1-5; cdr3_length: 11; v_call: TRBV6-6; cdr3_aa: ASRTGVNQPQH
j_call: TRBJ1-2; cdr3_length: 13; v_call: TRBV28; cdr3_aa: ASSLLAPGDYGYT
j_call: TRBJ1-5; cdr3_length: 13; v_call: TRBV9; cdr3_aa: ASSPDHFPNQPQH
j_call: TRBJ1-2; cdr3_length: 12; v_call: TRBV7-2; cdr3_aa: ASSSSTGPYGYT
j_call: TRBJ1-1; cdr3_length: 13; v_call: TRBV5-6; cdr3_aa: ASSPGRRMNTEAF
j_call: TRBJ2-3; cdr3_length: 13; v_call: TRBV30; cdr3_aa: AWSVQTSGPDTQY
j_call: TRBJ1-2; cdr3_length: 12; v_call: TRBV7-9; cdr3_aa: ASSFPLPLYGYT
j_call: TRBJ2-6; cdr3_length: 14; v_call: TRBV5-6; cdr3_aa: ASRRFDISGANVLT
j_call: TRBJ2-3; cdr3_length: 12; v_call: TRBV28; cdr3_aa: ASSLRQITDTQY
j_call: TRBJ1-5; cdr3_length: 17; v_call: TRBV19; cdr3_aa: ASSILSRGLSDSNQPQH
j_call: TRBJ2-2; cdr3_length: 13; v_call: TRBV5-1; cdr3_aa: ASSLETGGFGELF
j_call: TRBJ2-1; cdr3_length: 13; v_call: TRBV15; cdr3_aa: ATSRDLGNYNEQF
j_call: TRBJ2-1; cdr3_length: 10; v_call: TRBV11-3; cdr3_aa: ASSLRSDEQF
j_call: TRBJ1-1; cdr3_length: 11; v_call: TRBV18; cdr3_aa: ASSQGRNTEAF
j_call: TRBJ2-1; cdr3_length: 13; v_call: TRBV5-1; cdr3_aa: ASSRTSGVGGEQF
j_call: TRBJ2-5; cdr3_length: 10; v_call: TRBV28; cdr3_aa: ASSLVGETQY
j_call: TRBJ1-6; cdr3_length: 13; v_call: TRBV5-6; cdr3_aa: ASSTDRGRDSPLH
j_call: TRBJ1-5; cdr3_length: 10; v_call: TRBV5-6; cdr3_aa: ASSLDNQPQH
j_call: TRBJ1-1; cdr3_length: 11; v_call: TRBV9; cdr3_aa: ASSVDLNTEAF
j_call: TRBJ1-2; cdr3_length: 14; v_call: TRBV6-6; cdr3_aa: ASNPGLTSANYGYT
j_call: TRBJ1-3; cdr3_length: 12; v_call: TRBV7-6; cdr3_aa: ASSLMGAGNTIY
j_call: TRBJ2-2; cdr3_length: 17; v_call: TRBV4-1; cdr3_aa: ASSQDWTGLVANTGELF
j_call: TRBJ2-7; cdr3_length: 13; v_call: TRBV19; cdr3_aa: ASSRLAGVPYEQY
j_call: TRBJ2-2; cdr3_length: 14; v_call: TRBV19; cdr3_aa: ASSWGTGVDTGELF
j_call: TRBJ1-2; cdr3_length: 10; v_call: TRBV2; cdr3_aa: ASSGGTRRYT
j_call: TRBJ2-5; cdr3_length: 13; v_call: TRBV5-6; cdr3_aa: ASSPDRGLWETQY
j_call: TRBJ1-2; cdr3_length: 12; v_call: TRBV27; cdr3_aa: ASSPGVLPIGYT
j_call: TRBJ1-2; cdr3_length: 13; v_call: TRBV21-1; cdr3_aa: ASSKSAQTNYGYT